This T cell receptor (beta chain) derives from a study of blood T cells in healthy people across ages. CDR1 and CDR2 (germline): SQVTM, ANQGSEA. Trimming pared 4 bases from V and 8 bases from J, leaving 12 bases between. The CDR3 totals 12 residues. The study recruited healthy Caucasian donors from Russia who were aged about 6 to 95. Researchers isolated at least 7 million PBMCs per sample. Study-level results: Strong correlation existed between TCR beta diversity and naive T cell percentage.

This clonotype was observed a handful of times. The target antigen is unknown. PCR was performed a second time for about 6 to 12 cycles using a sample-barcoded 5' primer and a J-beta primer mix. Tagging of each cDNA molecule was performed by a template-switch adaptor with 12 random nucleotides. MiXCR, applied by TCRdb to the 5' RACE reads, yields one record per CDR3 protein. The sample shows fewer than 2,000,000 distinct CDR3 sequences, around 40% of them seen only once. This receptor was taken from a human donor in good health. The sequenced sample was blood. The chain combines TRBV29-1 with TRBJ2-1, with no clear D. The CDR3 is CSVVIGWDEQFF. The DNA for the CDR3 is TGCAGCGTTGTCATAGGATGGGATGAGCAGTTCTTC.